Presented here are 21 T cell receptor beta chains from one specimen sequenced in a study of blood T cells in healthy people across ages. It was with a sample-barcoded 5' primer and a J-beta primer mix that a second PCR of roughly 7 to 11 cycles was run. TCRdb itself ran the 5' RACE reads through MiXCR, one entry per CDR3 protein. Of around 320,000 distinct CDR3 sequences listed, roughly 26% are singletons. Sequenced input: blood. These receptors all stem from a woman between 70 and 85 years old in good health.

This clonotype appeared a few times. The V and J genes are TRBV12-3 or TRBV12-4 and TRBJ2-3; D gene uncertain. The ends were cut back, 8 bases at V and 1 base at J, with 13 bases in the middle. The CDR3 loop spans 14 amino acids. The CDR3 reads CASLVRGRTDTQYF. The CDR3 DNA follows: TGTGCCAGCCTAGTCAGAGGTCGCACAGATACGCAGTATTTT.

V is TRBV20-1 and J is TRBJ2-7; TRBD2 aligns across 11 bases. J gave up 4 bases and V 0 bases, and 5 bases lay outside the gene matches. This CDR3 has 15 residues. Germline lookup yields CDR1 DFQATT and CDR2 SNEGSKA (reference sequence). The CDR3 here is CSARDYSGGAYEQYF. The CDR3 region has the DNA TGCAGTGCTAGAGATTATAGCGGGGGGGCTTACGAGCAGTACTTC.

V is TRBV9 and J is TRBJ2-7; D is uncertain. The CDR3 length is 13 residues. V was pared by 4 bases and J by 3 bases, with 11 bases between. In germline, CDR1 is SGDLS, CDR2 YYNGEE. The CDR3 region has the DNA TGTGCCAGCAGCCAGAATTGGGGCTACGAGCAGTACTTC. Translation: CASSQNWGYEQYF.

Concerning this clonotype itself: A read error may account for a junction end that differs from germline. This CDR3 reads CASSLVQWANTGELFF. CDR3 sequence (DNA): TGTGCCAGCAGTTTAGTCCAGTGGGCGAATACCGGGGAGCTGTTTTTT. The chain recombines TRBV28 with TRBJ2-2; D is ambiguous. This CDR3 comprises 16 residues. CDR1 and CDR2 (germline): MDHEN, SYDVKM.

This clonotype was counted between two and nine times. The rearrangement links TRBV12-3 or TRBV12-4 to TRBJ1-2, with D hard to call. This CDR3 has 11 amino acids. The ends were cut back, 3 bases at V and 6 bases at J, with 5 bases in the middle. The CDR3 spells CASSFADGYTF. The DNA for the CDR3 is TGTGCCAGCAGTTTTGCAGATGGCTACACCTTC.

The chain recombines TRBV29-1 with TRBJ1-6, with TRBD1 identical over 7 bases. CDR3 size: 13 residues. Germline V gene lookup returns CDR1 SQVTM and CDR2 ANQGSEA. J was trimmed by 6 bases and V by 5 bases; bases with no gene match: 4. Written as DNA, the CDR3 is TGCAGCGTTAAAGGACAGGCTAATTCACCCCTCCACTTT. This encodes CSVKGQANSPLHF. Full variable domain (rest looked up from reference TRBV29-1 and TRBJ1-6): SAVISQKPSRDICQRGTSLTIQCQVDSQVTMMFWYRQQPGQSLTLIATANQGSEATYESGFVIDKFPISRPNLTFSTLTVSNMSPEDSSIYLCSVKGQANSPLHFGNGTRLTVT.

This clonotype has more than one count but fewer than ten. CDR3 region: CSVGDRGPYEQYF. Written as DNA, the CDR3 is TGCAGCGTCGGCGACAGGGGACCCTACGAGCAGTACTTC. V usage is TRBV29-1 and J usage is TRBJ2-7; 8 nucleotides line up with TRBD1. J lost 2 bases, V lost 6 bases, and 6 bases had no gene match. Per the germline V gene, CDR1 is SQVTM and CDR2 is ANQGSEA. The CDR3 loop spans 13 amino acids.

The sample holds a few counts of this clonotype. In DNA form, the CDR3 reads TGTGCCAGCAGTTTGGAGACAGGGACCTACAATGAGCAGTTCTTC. Residues: CASSLETGTYNEQFF. The chain has TRBV27 and TRBJ2-5; 7 positions match TRBD1. The end of the DNA aligns better with TRBJ2-1, so the J call may be wrong. CDR1 is MNHEY and CDR2 is SMNVEV in the germline V gene (reference sequence). This CDR3 region has 15 residues.

The rearrangement joins TRBV29-1 to TRBJ2-2, with 7 bases aligning to TRBD1. V shed 7 bases, J shed 2 bases, and the junction held 4 bases outside the gene matches. Germline CDR1 reads SQVTM; CDR2 reads ANQGSEA. This CDR3 spans 13 amino acids. CDR3 coding DNA: TGCAGCGGCCGGGACAGCAACACCGGGGAGCTGTTTTTT. Translation: CSGRDSNTGELFF.

V is TRBV6-5 and J is TRBJ1-6; D gene ambiguous. Germline lookup yields CDR1 MNHEY and CDR2 SVGAGI. This CDR3 spans 16 amino acids. V lost 0 bases to trimming and J lost 8 bases, with 14 bases between them. CDR3: CASSYSTGSAHSPLHF. The CDR3, as DNA: TGTGCCAGCAGTTACTCGACGGGGTCCGCTCATTCACCCCTCCACTTT.

This clonotype was detected a few times. The chain has TRBV20-1 and TRBJ2-4; TRBD2 matches at 8 bases. CDR3 length: 15 residues. The germline V gene has CDR1 DFQATT and CDR2 SNEGSKA (reference sequence). The trim removed 7 bases at V and 6 bases at J, leaving 14 bases unmatched. The CDR3, as DNA: TGCAGTGGGGGTCCGTTTGGAGCGGGAGCAAACATTCAGTACTTC. Translation: CSGGPFGAGANIQYF.

On this clonotype: Given a much more abundant clone one base away, this may be a read error. No conserved phenylalanine or tryptophan is present at the end of the CDR3, so a read error is the likely explanation. This chain joins TRBV27 and TRBJ1-4, with D perhaps matching TRBD1 (6 bases). Trimming removed 3 bases from V and 7 bases from J, with 12 bases in between. This CDR3 is 14 amino acids long. Germline lookup yields CDR1 MNHEY and CDR2 SMNVEV (reference sequence). CDR3 DNA: TGTGCCAGCAGTTTCCGAGGACAGTTTGAAAAACTGTTTTCT. Its translation is CASSFRGQFEKLFS.

The CDR3 DNA follows: TGTGCCAGCAGTCGACGGGACAGGACCCCCTACGAGCAGTACTTC. It codes for CASSRRDRTPYEQYF. The chain joins TRBV6-6 to TRBJ2-5; TRBD1 matches at 8 bases. Near its end, the DNA agrees better with TRBJ2-7, so the J call may be wrong. The CDR3 runs 15 residues. Germline V gives CDR1 MNHNY, CDR2 SVGAGI (reference sequence).

This chain joins TRBV20-1 and TRBJ2-5; possibly TRBD2 for D (5 bases). With the DNA end fitting TRBJ2-1 better, the J assignment may be wrong. The CDR3 consists of 15 residues. CDR1 is DFQATT and CDR2 is SNEGSKA in the germline V gene (reference sequence). CDR3 DNA sequence: TGCAGTGCTAAATTGAGGAGCGGTCCCTACAATGAGCAGTTCTTC. Translated: CSAKLRSGPYNEQFF.

This clonotype was recorded a few times. The chain links TRBV29-1 to TRBJ1-2; D possibly corresponds to TRBD1 (5 bases). Germline V gives CDR1 SQVTM, CDR2 ANQGSEA. The CDR3 length is 12 residues. V was clipped by 6 bases and J by 5 bases, with 13 bases between them. The CDR3 region is CSVLGGVYGYTF. CDR3 sequence (DNA): TGCAGCGTCCTGGGGGGAGTTTATGGCTACACCTTC.

J is TRBJ1-1 and V is TRBV28; 8 bases are shared with TRBD1. CDR3 length: 15 residues. Trimming removed 8 bases from V and 1 base from J; junction bases left unmatched: 9. CDR1 is MDHEN, CDR2 SYDVKM, per germline. CDR3 nucleotide sequence: TGTGCCAGCTCCACACAGGGGACAGGGAACACTGAAGCTTTCTTT. This translates into CASSTQGTGNTEAFF.

The chain has TRBV20-1 and TRBJ2-1; possible D gene TRBD2, 5 bases. V was trimmed by 1 base and J by 5 bases, leaving 6 bases between them. The CDR3 contains 12 residues. Germline V lookup: CDR1 DFQATT, CDR2 SNEGSKA (reference sequence). The CDR3 DNA reads TGCAGTGCTAGAGTGAGGGACAATGAGCAGTTCTTC. Protein: CSARVRDNEQFF.

The V call is TRBV20-1, the J call TRBJ2-5, with a tentative D call TRBD1 (5 bases). The CDR3 runs to 16 residues. Trimming left V 6 bases short and J 2 bases short, with 22 bases between. Germline V gene lookup returns CDR1 DFQATT and CDR2 SNEGSKA (reference sequence). CDR3 amino acids: CSALGRALGSQETQYF. The DNA of the CDR3 is TGCAGTGCCTTGGGCAGGGCGCTAGGTTCACAAGAGACCCAGTACTTC.

This clonotype came up a few times. The genes are TRBV20-1 and TRBJ1-6; 10 bases map to TRBD1. The V segment lost 3 bases and the J segment 7 bases; nucleotides outside the gene matches: 9. The CDR3 has 16 amino acids. Germline V CDR1 and CDR2: DFQATT, SNEGSKA (reference sequence). The CDR3 coding sequence is TGCAGTGCTAGGATCCGGGACAGGGGTGGGAATTCACCCCTCCACTTT. This codes for CSARIRDRGGNSPLHF.

This chain connects TRBV24-1 to TRBJ2-7, with TRBD2 identical over 7 bases. The CDR3 spans 14 residues. Per the germline V gene, CDR1 is KGHDR and CDR2 is SFDVKD. With V trimmed by 2 bases and J by 6 bases, 6 bases remained unmatched. CDR3 residues: CATSDSIRTSEQYF. The DNA for the CDR3 is TGTGCCACCAGTGATTCAATCCGGACTAGCGAGCAGTACTTC.

In its sample, this clonotype was seen many times. The chain employs TRBV9 and TRBJ2-5; perhaps D is TRBD1 or TRBD2 (6 bases each). CDR3 length: 14 residues. V lost 0 bases and J lost 5, with 11 bases in between. CDR1 is SGDLS and CDR2 is YYNGEE in the germline V gene. The CDR3 protein is CASSVAGGGETQYF. The CDR3 coding sequence is TGTGCCAGCAGCGTAGCTGGAGGGGGGGAGACCCAGTACTTC.